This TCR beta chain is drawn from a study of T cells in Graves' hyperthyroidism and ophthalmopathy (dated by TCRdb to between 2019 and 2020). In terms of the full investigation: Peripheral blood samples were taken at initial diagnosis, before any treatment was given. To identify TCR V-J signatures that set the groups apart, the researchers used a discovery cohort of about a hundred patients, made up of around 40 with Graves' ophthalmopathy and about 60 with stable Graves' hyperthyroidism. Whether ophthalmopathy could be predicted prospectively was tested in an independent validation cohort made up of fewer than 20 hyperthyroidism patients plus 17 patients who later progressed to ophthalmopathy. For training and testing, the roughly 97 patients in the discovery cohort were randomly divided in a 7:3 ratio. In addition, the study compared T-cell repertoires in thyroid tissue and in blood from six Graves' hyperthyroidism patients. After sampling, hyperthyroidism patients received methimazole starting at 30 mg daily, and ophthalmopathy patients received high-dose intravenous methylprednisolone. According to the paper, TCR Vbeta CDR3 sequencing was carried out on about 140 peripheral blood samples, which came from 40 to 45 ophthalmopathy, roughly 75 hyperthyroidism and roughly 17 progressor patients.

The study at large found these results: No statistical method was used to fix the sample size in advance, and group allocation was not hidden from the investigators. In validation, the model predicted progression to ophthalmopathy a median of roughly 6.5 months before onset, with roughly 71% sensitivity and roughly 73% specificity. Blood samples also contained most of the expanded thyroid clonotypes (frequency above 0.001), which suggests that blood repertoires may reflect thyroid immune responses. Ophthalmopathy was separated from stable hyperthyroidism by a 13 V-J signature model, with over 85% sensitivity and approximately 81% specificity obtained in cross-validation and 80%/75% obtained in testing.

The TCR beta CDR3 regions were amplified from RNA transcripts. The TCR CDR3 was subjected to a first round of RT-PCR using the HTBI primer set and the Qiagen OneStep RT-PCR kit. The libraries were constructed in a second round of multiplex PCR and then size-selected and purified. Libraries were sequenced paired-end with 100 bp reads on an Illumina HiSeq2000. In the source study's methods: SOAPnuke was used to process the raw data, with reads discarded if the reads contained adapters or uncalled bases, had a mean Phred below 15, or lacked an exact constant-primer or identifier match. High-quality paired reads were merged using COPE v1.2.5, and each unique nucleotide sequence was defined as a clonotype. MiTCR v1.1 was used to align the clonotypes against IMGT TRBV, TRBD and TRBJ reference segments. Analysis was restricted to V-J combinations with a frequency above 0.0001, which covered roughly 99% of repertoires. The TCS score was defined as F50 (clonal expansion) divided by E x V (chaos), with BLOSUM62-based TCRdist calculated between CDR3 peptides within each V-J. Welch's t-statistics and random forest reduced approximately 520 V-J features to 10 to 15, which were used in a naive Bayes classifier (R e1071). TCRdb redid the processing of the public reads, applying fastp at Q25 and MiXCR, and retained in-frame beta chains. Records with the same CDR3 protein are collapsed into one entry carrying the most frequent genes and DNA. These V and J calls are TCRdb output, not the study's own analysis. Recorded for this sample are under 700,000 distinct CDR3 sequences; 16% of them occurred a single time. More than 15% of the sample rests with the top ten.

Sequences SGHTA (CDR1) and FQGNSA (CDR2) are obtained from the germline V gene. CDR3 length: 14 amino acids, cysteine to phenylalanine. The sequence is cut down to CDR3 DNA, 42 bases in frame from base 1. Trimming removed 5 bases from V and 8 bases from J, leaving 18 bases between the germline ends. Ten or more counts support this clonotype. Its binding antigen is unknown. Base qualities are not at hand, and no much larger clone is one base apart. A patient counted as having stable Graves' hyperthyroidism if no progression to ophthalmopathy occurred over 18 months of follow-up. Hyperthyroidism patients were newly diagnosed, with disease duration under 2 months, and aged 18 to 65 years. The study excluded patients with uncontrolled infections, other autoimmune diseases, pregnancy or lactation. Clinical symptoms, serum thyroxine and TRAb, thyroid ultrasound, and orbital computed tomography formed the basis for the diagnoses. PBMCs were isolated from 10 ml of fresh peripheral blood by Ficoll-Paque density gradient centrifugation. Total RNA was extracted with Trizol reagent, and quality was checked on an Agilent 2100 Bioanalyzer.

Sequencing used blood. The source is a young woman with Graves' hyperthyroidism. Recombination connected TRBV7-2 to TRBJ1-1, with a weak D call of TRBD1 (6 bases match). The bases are TGTGCCAGCAGCGCCCCGGGGGCAGGGAGCGAAGCTTTCTTT. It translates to CASSAPGAGSEAFF. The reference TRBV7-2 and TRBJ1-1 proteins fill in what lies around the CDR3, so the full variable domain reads GAGVSQSPSNKVTEKGKDVELRCDPISGHTALYWYRQSLGQGLEFLIYFQGNSAPDKSGLPSDRFSAERTGGSVSTLTIQRTQQEDSAVYLCASSAPGAGSEAFFGQGTRLTVV.